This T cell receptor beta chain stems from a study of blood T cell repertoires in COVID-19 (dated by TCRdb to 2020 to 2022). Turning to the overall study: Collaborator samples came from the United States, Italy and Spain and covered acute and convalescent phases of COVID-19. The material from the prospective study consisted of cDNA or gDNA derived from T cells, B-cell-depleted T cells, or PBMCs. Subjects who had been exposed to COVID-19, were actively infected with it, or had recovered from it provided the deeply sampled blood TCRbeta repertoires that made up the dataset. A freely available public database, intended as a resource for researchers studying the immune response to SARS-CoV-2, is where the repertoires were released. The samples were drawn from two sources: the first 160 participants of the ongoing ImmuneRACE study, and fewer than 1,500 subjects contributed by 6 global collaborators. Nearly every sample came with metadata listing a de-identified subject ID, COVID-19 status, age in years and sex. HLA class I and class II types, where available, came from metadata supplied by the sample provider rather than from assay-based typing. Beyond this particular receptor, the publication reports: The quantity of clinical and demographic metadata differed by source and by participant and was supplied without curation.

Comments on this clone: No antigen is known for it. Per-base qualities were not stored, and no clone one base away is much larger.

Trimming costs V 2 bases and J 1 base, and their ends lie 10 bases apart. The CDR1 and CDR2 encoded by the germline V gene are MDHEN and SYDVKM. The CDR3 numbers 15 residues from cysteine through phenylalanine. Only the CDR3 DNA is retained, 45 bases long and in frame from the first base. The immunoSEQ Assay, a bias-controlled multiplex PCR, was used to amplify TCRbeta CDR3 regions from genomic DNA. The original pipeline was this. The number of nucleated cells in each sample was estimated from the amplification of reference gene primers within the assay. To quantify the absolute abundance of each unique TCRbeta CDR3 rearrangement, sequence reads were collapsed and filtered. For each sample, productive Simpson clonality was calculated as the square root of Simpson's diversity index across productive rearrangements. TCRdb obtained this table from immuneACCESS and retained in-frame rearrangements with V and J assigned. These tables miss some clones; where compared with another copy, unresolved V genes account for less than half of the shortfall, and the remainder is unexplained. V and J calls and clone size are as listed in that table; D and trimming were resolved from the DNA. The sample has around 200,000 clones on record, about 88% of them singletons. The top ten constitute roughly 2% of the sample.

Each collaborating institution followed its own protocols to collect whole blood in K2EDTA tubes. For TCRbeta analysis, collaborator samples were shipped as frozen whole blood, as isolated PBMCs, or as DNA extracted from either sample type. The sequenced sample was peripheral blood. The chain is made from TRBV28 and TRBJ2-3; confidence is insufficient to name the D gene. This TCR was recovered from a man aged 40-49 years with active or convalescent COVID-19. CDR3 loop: CASSLGEDRTDTQYF. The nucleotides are TGTGCCAGCAGTTTAGGAGAGGATCGCACAGATACGCAGTATTTT.